Listed here are 29 T cell receptor beta chains from one sample, sequenced in a study of beta chain features in type 1 diabetes (dated by TCRdb to the late 2010s). To prepare the library, the immunoSEQ multiplex PCR assay was applied. All of the isolated RNA was reverse transcribed with the High Capacity cDNA Reverse Transcription Kit, so expressed TCRB transcripts were sequenced. TCRdb took over this immuneACCESS table, retaining in-frame rearrangements with V and J assigned. Such tables are incomplete; in checked studies, under half of the missing clones stem from an unresolved V gene, and the remainder is unexplained. The sample table contains 430,000 or so clones; only one count was recorded for approximately 10% of them. 0.045% to 0.06% of the sample is taken by the ten largest. Sequencing used naive CD4+ T cells from blood. The cell subset or site label here, explained by the study, means: true naive CD4+ T cells. The receptors were gathered from a woman under 30 in good health.

This clone turned up a few times. The chain has TRBV5-4 and TRBJ2-3, with D possibly matching TRBD1 (6 bases). The CDR3 is made up of 16 amino acids. The germline V and J ends were trimmed by 0 bases and 7 bases, with 18 bases remaining between them. The germline gives CDR1 SGHNT, CDR2 YYREEE (reference sequence). DNA for the CDR3: TGTGCCAGCAGCTTGGAAGGCAGGGGATATAAGAATACGCAGTATTTT. Protein product: CASSLEGRGYKNTQYF.

The V call is TRBV6-5, the J call TRBJ2-3; possibly TRBD2 for D (5 bases). The germline CDR1 and CDR2 sequences are MNHEY and SVGAGI. The CDR3 sequence is 16 residues long. V lost 0 bases and J 0 bases, leaving 10 bases between the germline ends. The CDR3 region is CASSYSSVASTDTQYF. The DNA for the CDR3 is TGTGCCAGCAGTTACTCTAGCGTGGCTAGCACAGATACGCAGTATTTT.

CDR3 coding DNA: TGTGCCAGTACCCTTACAGGGGTCCCCTACGAGCAGTACTTC. Its translation is CASTLTGVPYEQYF. V and J are TRBV6-6 and TRBJ2-7, with 7 positions matching TRBD1. The germline gives CDR1 MNHNY, CDR2 SVGAGI (reference sequence). V gave up 9 bases and J gave up 2 bases; unmatched junction bases: 10. The CDR3 extends over 14 amino acids.

There are a few counts of this clone. The chain couples TRBV7-9 to TRBJ2-2; D ambiguous. Germline values: CDR1 SEHNR, CDR2 FQNEAQ (reference sequence). The V end was cut by 1 base, the J end by 4 bases, with 10 bases between. CDR3 length: 15 residues. This chain's CDR3 is CASSLVSGLTGELFF. In DNA, the CDR3 is TGTGCCAGCAGCTTAGTCTCCGGGCTCACCGGGGAGCTGTTTTTT.

With respect to this clone: This specimen includes other DNA sequences encoding the same CDR3. The chain combines TRBV5-1 with TRBJ1-2; 9 positions match TRBD1. V gave up 3 bases and J gave up 5 bases; unmatched junction bases: 2. Per germline, CDR1 SGHRS and CDR2 YFSETQ. This CDR3 comprises 13 residues. CDR3 nucleotides: TGCGCCAGCAGCTGGGACAGGGCGTATGGCTACACCTTC. This translates into CASSWDRAYGYTF.

This chain connects TRBV9 to TRBJ1-4, with 11 bases that match TRBD1. CDR1 is SGDLS and CDR2 is YYNGEE in the germline V gene. V lost 2 bases and J lost 3; bases outside the gene matches: 15. The CDR3 totals 20 residues. The CDR3 sequence is CASSVGPRVGTGGANEKLFF. The CDR3 bases are TGTGCCAGCAGCGTCGGCCCGCGCGTTGGGACAGGGGGAGCTAATGAAAAACTGTTTTTT.

This clone was seen only a few times. This sequence joins TRBV4-3 and TRBJ2-1, with TRBD2 matching over 8 bases. The CDR3 runs 15 residues. The V gene end was trimmed by 3 bases and the J gene end by 7 bases; junction bases not matched to a gene: 8. Germline-derived CDR1 and CDR2 are LGHNA and YSLEER. CDR3 amino acids: CASSQKTGGPNEQFF. In DNA form, the CDR3 reads TGCGCCAGCAGCCAGAAGACGGGGGGGCCGAATGAGCAGTTCTTC.

This clone has more than one count but fewer than ten. The V and J genes are TRBV5-1 and TRBJ2-5; 8 positions agree with TRBD2. CDR1 and CDR2 from the germline V gene are SGHRS and YFSETQ. This CDR3 region has 15 residues. The junction had 3 bases not matched to a gene; V was cut back by 0 bases and J by 2 bases. Here the CDR3 DNA reads TGCGCCAGCAGCTTGGTTGCGGGAGGACAAGAGACCCAGTACTTC. Its protein is CASSLVAGGQETQYF.

The chain couples TRBV4-3 to TRBJ2-3, with 8 bases lining up with TRBD2. The CDR3 contains 15 residues. Trimming took 0 bases from V and 5 from J; bases not matched to a gene: 4. Germline V gene lookup returns CDR1 LGHNA and CDR2 YSLEER. The CDR3 sequence: CASSQDAGGRDTQYF. CDR3 DNA: TGCGCCAGCAGCCAAGATGCGGGGGGCAGAGATACGCAGTATTTT.

The gene calls are TRBV29-1 and TRBJ2-1; tentatively, D is TRBD1 (6 bases). Trimming shortened V by 6 bases and J by 6 bases, and 9 bases separated the two germline ends. Germline loops: CDR1 SQVTM, CDR2 ANQGSEA. This CDR3 comprises 11 residues. The CDR3 DNA sequence: TGCAGCGTCCAAGGGGGCAATGAGCAGTTCTTC. Translated: CSVQGGNEQFF.

DNA for the CDR3: TGTGCCAGCAGCGTCGGGGGGACCTATGGCTACACCTTC. This encodes CASSVGGTYGYTF. V and J are TRBV9 and TRBJ1-2, with D tentatively TRBD1 (5 bases). This CDR3 comprises 13 residues. Germline CDR1 and CDR2: SGDLS and YYNGEE. V dropped 2 bases and J dropped 4 bases, with 9 bases sitting between them.

The V gene is TRBV18, the J gene TRBJ2-7; possibly TRBD2 for D (6 bases). V lost 4 bases, J lost 3 bases, and 10 bases lay in between. From germline, CDR1 is KGHSH and CDR2 LQKENI. This CDR3 is built from 13 residues. Here the CDR3 reads CASSRGANYEQYV. For the CDR3, the DNA is TGTGCCAGCTCACGCGGGGCCAACTACGAGCAGTACGTC.

The genes are TRBV29-1 and TRBJ2-3; 10 nucleotides match TRBD2. CDR1 is SQVTM and CDR2 is ANQGSEA in the germline V gene. V lost 3 bases to trimming and J lost 2 bases; unmatched junction nucleotides: 8. This CDR3 has 16 amino acids. In DNA, the CDR3 is TGCAGCGTTGATACGGAGCGGGGGGGTATCACAGATACGCAGTATTTT. Protein sequence: CSVDTERGGITDTQYF.

The chain links TRBV30 to TRBJ2-2, with 9 bases fitting TRBD1. This CDR3 region has 15 residues. V shed 5 bases, J shed 3 bases, and the junction held 7 bases outside the gene matches. Germline V lookup: CDR1 GTSNPN, CDR2 SVGIG (reference sequence). The CDR3 is CAWGRGTGYTGELFF. CDR3 in DNA: TGTGCCTGGGGCCGGGGGACAGGGTACACCGGGGAGCTGTTTTTT.

This clone showed up just a few times. The V and J genes are TRBV5-1 and TRBJ2-7; possibly TRBD1 for D (6 bases). CDR3 length: 14 residues. V was pared by 7 bases and J by 0 bases, with 14 bases between. CDR1 SGHRS and CDR2 YFSETQ come from the germline V gene. CDR3 residues: CASRPQGSSYEQYF. The CDR3 coding sequence is TGCGCCAGCCGCCCGCAGGGGAGCTCCTACGAGCAGTACTTC. The full variable domain, completed using reference TRBV5-1 and TRBJ2-7, is KAGVTQTPRYLIKTRGQQVTLSCSPISGHRSVSWYQQTPGQGLQFLFEYFSETQRNKGNFPGRFSGRQFSNSRSEMNVSTLELGDSALYLCASRPQGSSYEQYFGPGTRLTVT.

The genes are TRBV14 and TRBJ2-7, with a possible D match to TRBD1 (5 bases). This CDR3 is built from 13 residues. From germline, CDR1 is SGHDN and CDR2 FVKESK. Trimming removed 1 base from V and 6 bases from J, with 10 bases in between. The CDR3 is CASSQVMTAEQYV. Here the CDR3 DNA reads TGTGCCAGCAGCCAAGTTATGACAGCCGAGCAGTACGTC.

The genes are TRBV7-9 and TRBJ2-7; possible D gene TRBD2, 6 bases. V lost 6 bases, J lost 6 bases, and 18 bases lay in between. The germline V gene encodes CDR1 SEHNR and CDR2 FQNEAQ (reference sequence). This CDR3 spans 14 amino acids. The CDR3 sequence: CASSPQGEASEQYF. CDR3 nucleotides: TGTGCCAGCAGTCCTCAAGGGGAGGCGAGCGAGCAGTACTTC.

The chain recombines TRBV10-3 with TRBJ2-6; the D gene could be TRBD1 or TRBD2 (6 bases each). CDR3 size: 15 residues. Germline CDR1 ENHRY, CDR2 SYGVKD. V gave up 9 bases and J gave up 0 bases, with 12 bases separating them. The CDR3 loop reads CAMRDTLSGANVLTF. Here the CDR3 DNA reads TGTGCCATGCGGGACACCCTCTCTGGGGCCAACGTCCTGACTTTC.

The rearrangement links TRBV7-3 to TRBJ2-1, with D possibly TRBD2 on 6 matching bases. Per germline, CDR1 SGHTA and CDR2 FQGTGA. V shed 1 base and J shed 13 bases, with 8 bases lying between them. The CDR3 is made up of 11 amino acids. CDR3 coding DNA: TGTGCCAGCAGCTTAAGCGGGGTCCAGTTCTTC. It yields the protein CASSLSGVQFF.

The rearrangement uses TRBV5-4 and TRBJ2-3; TRBD2 matches at 9 bases. The V gene end was trimmed by 4 bases and the J gene end by 1 base; junction bases not matched to a gene: 4. Germline CDR1 SGHNT, CDR2 YYREEE (reference sequence). This CDR3 is built from 15 residues. Here the CDR3 DNA reads TGTGCCAGCAGCCGGCGGACTAGCGGCACAGATACGCAGTATTTT. Translating it yields CASSRRTSGTDTQYF.

The chain joins TRBV28 to TRBJ2-1, with TRBD2 identical over 10 bases. J was trimmed by 2 bases and V by 4 bases; bases with no gene match: 5. Germline loops: CDR1 MDHEN, CDR2 SYDVKM. The CDR3 covers 16 residues. The CDR3 DNA sequence: TGTGCCAGCAGTTCGGCACTAGCGGGGACCTACAATGAGCAGTTCTTC. It is translated as CASSSALAGTYNEQFF.

The chain couples TRBV15 to TRBJ2-7; TRBD1 matches at 8 bases. With V trimmed by 3 bases and J by 7 bases, 11 bases remained unmatched. The CDR3 is 15 residues long. Germline loops: CDR1 LNHNV, CDR2 YYDKDF (reference sequence). This CDR3 reads CATSREQGVVVEQYF. CDR3 nucleotides: TGTGCCACCAGCAGGGAACAGGGGGTGGTAGTGGAGCAGTACTTC.

The V and J genes are TRBV30 and TRBJ1-1, with D perhaps matching TRBD1 (5 bases). The germline V gene has CDR1 GTSNPN and CDR2 SVGIG (reference sequence). This CDR3 comprises 13 residues. Trimming took off 2 bases at V and 3 bases at J, with 10 bases between the two ends. The CDR3 reads CAWSRQGYTEAFF. Here the CDR3 DNA reads TGTGCCTGGAGTCGGCAGGGATACACTGAAGCTTTCTTT.

The V gene is TRBV12-5, the J gene TRBJ2-1; D unresolved. This CDR3 spans 10 amino acids. Per the germline V gene, CDR1 is LGHNT and CDR2 is FRNRAP. CDR3 sequence (DNA): TGTCCTGGGCCCCAGCTGGAGCAGTTCTTC. Protein sequence: CPGPQLEQFF.

This clone turned up a few times. The chain links TRBV2 to TRBJ1-2, with D perhaps matching TRBD1 (6 bases). CDR3 length: 13 amino acids. The V gene lost 6 bases and the J gene lost 7 bases, with 15 bases spanning the gap. Germline lookup yields CDR1 SNHLY and CDR2 FYNNEI. CDR3 residues: CASRDSGPPGYTF. CDR3 in DNA: TGTGCCAGCAGGGACAGTGGGCCCCCTGGCTACACCTTC.

In this sample, this clone turned up many times. The V call is TRBV30, the J call TRBJ1-4; D not resolved. The ends were cut back, 3 bases at V and 10 bases at J, with 12 bases in the middle. The CDR3 totals 12 residues. Germline CDR1 is GTSNPN and CDR2 is SVGIG (reference sequence). CDR3 DNA sequence: TGTGCCTGGAGCGCGACGGGAGTAAAACTGTTTTTT. The encoded protein is CAWSATGVKLFF.

This clone turned up a few times. The chain links TRBV15 to TRBJ2-3, with D hard to call. V was trimmed by 8 bases and J by 0 bases, leaving 9 bases between them. This CDR3 has 13 amino acids. Germline loops: CDR1 LNHNV, CDR2 YYDKDF (reference sequence). CDR3 protein: CATVGISTDTQYF. DNA of the CDR3: TGTGCCACCGTTGGGATTAGCACAGATACGCAGTATTTT.

The chain links TRBV15 to TRBJ1-5; D perhaps matches TRBD1 (6 bases). The CDR3 contains 15 residues. In germline, CDR1 is LNHNV, CDR2 YYDKDF (reference sequence). V was clipped by 6 bases and J by 5 bases, with 17 bases between them. CDR3: CATSPTGNGYQPQHF. CDR3 sequence (DNA): TGTGCCACCAGTCCAACAGGGAATGGGTATCAGCCCCAGCATTTT.

V gene TRBV2 combines with J gene TRBJ2-7; D may correspond to TRBD1 or TRBD2 (5 bases each). Looked up from germline, CDR1 is SNHLY and CDR2 is FYNNEI. The CDR3 sequence is 13 residues long. V shed 6 bases and J shed 4 bases, with 13 bases lying between them. CDR3 loop: CASSLEGSYEQYF. The CDR3 DNA follows: TGTGCCAGCAGCCTCGAGGGGTCGTACGAGCAGTACTTC.